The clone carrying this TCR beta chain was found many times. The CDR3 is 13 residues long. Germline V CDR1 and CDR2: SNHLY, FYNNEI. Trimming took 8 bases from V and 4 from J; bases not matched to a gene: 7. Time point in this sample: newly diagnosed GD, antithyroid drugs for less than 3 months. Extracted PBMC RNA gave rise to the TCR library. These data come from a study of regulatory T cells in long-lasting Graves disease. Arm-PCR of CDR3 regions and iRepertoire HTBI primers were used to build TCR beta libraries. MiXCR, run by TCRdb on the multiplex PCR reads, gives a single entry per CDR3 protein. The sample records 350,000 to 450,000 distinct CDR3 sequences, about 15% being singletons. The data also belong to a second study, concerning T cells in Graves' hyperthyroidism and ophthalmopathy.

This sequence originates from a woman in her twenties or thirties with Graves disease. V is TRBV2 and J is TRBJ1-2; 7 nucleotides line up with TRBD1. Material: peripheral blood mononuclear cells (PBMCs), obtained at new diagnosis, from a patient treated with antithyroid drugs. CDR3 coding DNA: TGTGCCAGCGGTCGGGACAGTATCTATGGCTACACCTTC. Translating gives CASGRDSIYGYTF.